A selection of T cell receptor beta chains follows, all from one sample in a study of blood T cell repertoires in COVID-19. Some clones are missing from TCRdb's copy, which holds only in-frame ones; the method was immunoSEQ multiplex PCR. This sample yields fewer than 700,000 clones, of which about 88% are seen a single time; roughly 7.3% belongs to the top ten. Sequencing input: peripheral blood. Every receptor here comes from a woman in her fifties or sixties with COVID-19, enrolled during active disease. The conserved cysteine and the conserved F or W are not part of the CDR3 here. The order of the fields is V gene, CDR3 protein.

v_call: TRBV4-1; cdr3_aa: ASSLDRGNNQPQH
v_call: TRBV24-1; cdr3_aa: ATTGEAGELF
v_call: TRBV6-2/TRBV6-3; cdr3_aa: ASSQDTPTSGNTIY
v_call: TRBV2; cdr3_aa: ASSTDTYEQY
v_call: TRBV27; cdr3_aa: ASRSGLVNSPLH
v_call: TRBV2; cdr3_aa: ASSGRTSSVGELF
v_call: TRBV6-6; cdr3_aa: ASSLWGGRGRDTEAF
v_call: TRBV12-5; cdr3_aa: ASGLARSLNEQY
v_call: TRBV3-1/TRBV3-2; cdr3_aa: ASSQSDRGWGEQY
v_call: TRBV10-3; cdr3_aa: ATGETTGGVYTEAF
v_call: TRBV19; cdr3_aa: ASSLRRQGMNTEAF